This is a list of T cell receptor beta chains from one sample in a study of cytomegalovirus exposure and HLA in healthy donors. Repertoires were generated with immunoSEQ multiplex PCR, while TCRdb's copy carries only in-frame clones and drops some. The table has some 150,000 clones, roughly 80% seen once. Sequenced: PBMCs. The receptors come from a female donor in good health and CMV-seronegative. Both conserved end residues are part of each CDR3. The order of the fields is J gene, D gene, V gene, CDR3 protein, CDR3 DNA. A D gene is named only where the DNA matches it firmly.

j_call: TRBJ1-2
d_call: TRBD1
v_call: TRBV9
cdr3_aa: CASSDPGQGKGYTF
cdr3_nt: TGTGCCAGCAGCGATCCGGGACAGGGAAAAGGCTACACCTTC

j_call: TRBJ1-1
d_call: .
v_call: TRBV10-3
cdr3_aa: CAISEVSLNTEAFF
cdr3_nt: TGTGCCATCAGTGAGGTCAGTCTGAACACTGAAGCTTTCTTT

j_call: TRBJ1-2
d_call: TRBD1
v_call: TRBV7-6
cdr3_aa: CASSSNPTGTGNNYGYTF
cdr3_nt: TGTGCCAGCAGCTCAAACCCCACCGGGACAGGAAATAACTATGGCTACACCTTC

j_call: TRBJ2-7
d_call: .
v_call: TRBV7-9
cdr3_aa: CASSLGRGDEQYF
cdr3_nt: TGTGCCAGCAGCTTAGGCAGGGGGGACGAGCAGTACTTC

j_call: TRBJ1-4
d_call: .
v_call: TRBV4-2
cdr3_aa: CASSQITGSGANEKLFF
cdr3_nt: TGTGCCAGCAGCCAAATCACCGGATCAGGGGCTAATGAAAAACTGTTTTTT

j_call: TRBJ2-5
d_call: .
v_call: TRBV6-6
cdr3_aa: CASSYLGAATQYF
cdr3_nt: TGTGCCAGCAGTTACTTGGGGGCAGCGACCCAGTACTTC

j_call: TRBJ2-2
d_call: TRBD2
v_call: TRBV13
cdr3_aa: CASSAISSGGNTGELFF
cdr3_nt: TGTGCCAGCAGCGCCATTTCTAGCGGGGGGAACACCGGGGAGCTGTTTTTT

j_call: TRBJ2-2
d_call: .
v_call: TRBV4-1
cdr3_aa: CASSHSDSGKTGELFF
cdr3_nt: TGCGCCAGCAGCCATTCCGACAGTGGAAAAACCGGGGAGCTGTTTTTT

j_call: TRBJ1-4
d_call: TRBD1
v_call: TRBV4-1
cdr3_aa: CASSQDPGTGVEKLFF
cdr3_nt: TGCGCCAGCAGCCAAGACCCCGGGACAGGGGTAGAAAAACTGTTTTTT

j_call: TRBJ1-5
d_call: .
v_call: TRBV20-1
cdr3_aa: CSASGFGAQHF
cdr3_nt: TGCAGTGCCAGCGGTTTCGGGGCCCAGCATTTT

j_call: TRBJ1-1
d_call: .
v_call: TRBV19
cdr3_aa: CASSIGRGMGTEAFF
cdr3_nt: TGTGCCAGTAGTATAGGGCGGGGCATGGGCACTGAAGCTTTCTTT

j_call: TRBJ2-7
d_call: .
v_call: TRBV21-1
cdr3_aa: CASSEQGAQGEQYF
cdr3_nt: TGTGCCAGCAGCGAACAGGGGGCTCAGGGTGAGCAGTACTTC

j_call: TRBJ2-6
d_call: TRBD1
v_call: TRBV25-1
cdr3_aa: CASTSEMGQSPGANVLTF
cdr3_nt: TGTGCCAGCACCTCAGAAATGGGACAGTCCCCTGGGGCCAACGTCCTGACTTTC

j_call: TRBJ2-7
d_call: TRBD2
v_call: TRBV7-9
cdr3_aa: CASSSSGGTYEQYF
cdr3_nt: TGTGCCAGCAGTTCTAGCGGGGGAACCTACGAGCAGTACTTC

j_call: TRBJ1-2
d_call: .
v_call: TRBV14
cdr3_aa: CASSQVMGSNYGYTF
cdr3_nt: TGTGCCAGCAGCCAAGTGATGGGGAGTAACTATGGCTACACCTTC

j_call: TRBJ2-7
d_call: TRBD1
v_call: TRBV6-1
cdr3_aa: CASSGRTGSSYEQYF
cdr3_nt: TGTGCCAGCAGCGGACGGACAGGGAGCTCCTACGAGCAGTACTTC

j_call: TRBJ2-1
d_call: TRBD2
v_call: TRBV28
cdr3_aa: CASSYSGRAAHEQFF
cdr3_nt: TGTGCCAGCAGTTATAGCGGGAGGGCTGCCCATGAGCAGTTCTTC

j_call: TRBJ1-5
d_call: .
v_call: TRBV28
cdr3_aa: CASSSTRQPQHF
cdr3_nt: TGTGCCAGCAGTTCGACGAGGCAGCCCCAGCATTTT

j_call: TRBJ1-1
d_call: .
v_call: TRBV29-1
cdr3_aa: CSVRGLDGAFF
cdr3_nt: TGCAGCGTCCGCGGGCTTGATGGAGCTTTCTTT

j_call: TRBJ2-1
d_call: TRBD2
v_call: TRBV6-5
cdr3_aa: CASSWTSFPHNEQFF
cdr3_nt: TGTGCCAGCAGTTGGACTAGTTTTCCTCACAATGAGCAGTTCTTC

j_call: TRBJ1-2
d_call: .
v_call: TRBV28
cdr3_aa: CASSFNRATRSYGYTF
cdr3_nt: TGTGCCAGCAGTTTCAACAGGGCCACCAGATCTTATGGCTACACCTTC

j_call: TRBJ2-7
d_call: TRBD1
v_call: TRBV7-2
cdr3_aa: CASSSPGQGSFSYEQYF
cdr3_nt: TGTGCCAGCAGCTCCCCGGGACAGGGTTCTTTCTCCTACGAGCAGTACTTC

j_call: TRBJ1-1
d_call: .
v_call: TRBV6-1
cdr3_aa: CASRATENTEAFF
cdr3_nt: TGTGCCAGCAGGGCCACAGAAAACACTGAAGCTTTCTTT

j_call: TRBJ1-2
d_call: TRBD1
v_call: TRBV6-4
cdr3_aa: CASRETTGAGGYTF
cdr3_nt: TGTGCCAGCAGGGAGACGACAGGGGCTGGCGGCTACACCTTC

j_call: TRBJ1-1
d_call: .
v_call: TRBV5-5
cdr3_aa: CASSVTQGADTEAFF
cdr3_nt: TGTGCCAGCAGCGTAACACAGGGCGCGGACACTGAAGCTTTCTTT

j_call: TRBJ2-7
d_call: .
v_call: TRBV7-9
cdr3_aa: CASSYRVSYEQYF
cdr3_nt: TGTGCCAGCAGCTACAGGGTTTCCTACGAGCAGTACTTC

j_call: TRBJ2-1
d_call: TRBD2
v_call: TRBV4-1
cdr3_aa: CASRTSSGSSNEQFF
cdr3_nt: TGCGCCAGCAGGACCTCAAGCGGGAGTTCCAATGAGCAGTTCTTC

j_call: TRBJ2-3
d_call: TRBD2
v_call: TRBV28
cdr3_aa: CASSLGLAEGYTDTQYF
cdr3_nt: TGTGCCAGCAGTCTCGGACTAGCGGAGGGGTACACAGATACGCAGTATTTT